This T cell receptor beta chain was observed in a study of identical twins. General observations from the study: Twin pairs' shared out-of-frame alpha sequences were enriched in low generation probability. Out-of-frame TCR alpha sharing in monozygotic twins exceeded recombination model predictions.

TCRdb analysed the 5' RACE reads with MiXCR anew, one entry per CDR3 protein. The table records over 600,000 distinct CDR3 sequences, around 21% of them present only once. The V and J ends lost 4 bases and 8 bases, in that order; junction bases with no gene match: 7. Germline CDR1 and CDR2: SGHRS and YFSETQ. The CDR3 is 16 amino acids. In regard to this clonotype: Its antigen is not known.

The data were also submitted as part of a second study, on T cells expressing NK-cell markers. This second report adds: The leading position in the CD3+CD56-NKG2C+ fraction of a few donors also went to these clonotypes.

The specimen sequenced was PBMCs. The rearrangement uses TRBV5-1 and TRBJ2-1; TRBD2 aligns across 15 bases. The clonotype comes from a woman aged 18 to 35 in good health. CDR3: CASSAWTSGRGDEQFF. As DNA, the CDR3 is TGCGCCAGCAGCGCATGGACTAGCGGGAGGGGAGATGAGCAGTTCTTC. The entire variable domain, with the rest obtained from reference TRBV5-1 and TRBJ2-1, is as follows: KAGVTQTPRYLIKTRGQQVTLSCSPISGHRSVSWYQQTPGQGLQFLFEYFSETQRNKGNFPGRFSGRQFSNSRSEMNVSTLELGDSALYLCASSAWTSGRGDEQFFGPGTRLTVL.